This T cell receptor beta chain emerged from a study of T cells after yellow fever vaccination (dated by TCRdb to the late 2010s). Some background on the complete study: The SMART-Seq v4 Ultra Low Input RNA kit was used to prepare libraries from fractions with low cell numbers. Bulk TCR alpha and beta repertoires were sequenced longitudinally to track T-cell clones before and after primary and booster YFV17D yellow fever vaccination. Two healthy male donors, one aged 18 to 30 and one aged 30 to 40 years, were included in the cohort. Blood samples were taken at several timepoints before and after primary and secondary immunization, and bulk PBMC replicates and cell subsets were isolated.

Sequencing was performed on an Illumina NovaSeq 6000. TCR cDNA was synthesized by 5'RACE template switching, which introduced a universal primer site and unique molecular identifiers. Priming for cDNA synthesis came from both the TCR alpha and TCR beta constant segments. Library amplification used two PCR steps, and the second PCR step added sample barcodes and sequencing adapters. Sequencing of libraries was performed on Illumina HiSeq 2500 (2x100 bp) or NovaSeq (2x150 bp). The source study handled its data this way. MIGEC handled demultiplexing of reads and collapsing into UMI consensus sequences, while MiXCR performed V(D)J alignment. Vaccine-responding clonotypes were defined with edgeR using replicate PBMC samples, requiring FDR below 0.01 and a log2 fold change above 5 up to day 15. Each bulk clonotype received a CD4 or CD8 identity based on whether the sequenced CD4 or CD8 repertoire contained that clonotype at higher abundance. In TCRdb, the public reads were trimmed at Q25 with fastp and aligned with MiXCR, with productive beta chains retained. Rows are combined by CDR3 protein, so each entry shows the most common genes and DNA. TCRdb, rather than the study authors, made the V and J calls. This sample holds hundreds of thousands of distinct CDR3 sequences; about 3.5% were observed only once. The top ten clones comprise 20% to 25% of the sample.

This clonotype was observed at least ten times. The clone's antigen remains unknown. No quality values exist for individual bases; no much larger clone is one base distant. The treatment or condition label of this sample denotes: live attenuated yellow fever vaccine strain. At each blood-draw timepoint, two biological replicates of bulk PBMCs were collected. A standard Ficoll-Paque protocol was used to isolate PBMCs from peripheral blood. RNA was extracted with TriZol from bulk PBMCs, CD4 and CD8 fractions, and dextramer-positive and dextramer-negative fractions. The research as a whole found: Computational filtering was needed because FACS-sorted repertoires could contain abundant contaminating clonotypes from the bulk population. Compared with the primary T-cell response, the secondary T-cell response was weaker but faster, peaking on day 5 rather than day 15. Most clones expanded after primary vaccination (around 97% of CD4 and around nine tenths of CD8) were re-detected after the booster, suggesting that broad memory maintenance occurred. A small fraction of clonotypes showed up in both the CD4 and CD8 compartments, probably as a result of convergent recombination. Only two donors were included in the study, so the extent to which the findings can be generalized is limited.

Via the germline V gene, CDR1 is SGDLS and CDR2 YYNGEE. V and J are truncated by 0 bases and 1 base respectively, leaving an intervening sequence of 8 bases. The CDR3 numbers 14 residues from cysteine through phenylalanine. The kept DNA is CDR3 alone, 42 bases in frame from the first base. This TCR derives from a man younger than 35 who received the YFV17D yellow fever vaccine. Recombination linked TRBV9 to TRBJ2-7; 5 matching bases give a weak D call of TRBD2. Source: PBMCs, taken on the day of the yellow fever booster vaccination. The DNA is as follows: TGTGCCAGCAGCGTAGTTCCGGGGTCCTACGAGCAGTACTTC. This is translated as CASSVVPGSYEQYF.